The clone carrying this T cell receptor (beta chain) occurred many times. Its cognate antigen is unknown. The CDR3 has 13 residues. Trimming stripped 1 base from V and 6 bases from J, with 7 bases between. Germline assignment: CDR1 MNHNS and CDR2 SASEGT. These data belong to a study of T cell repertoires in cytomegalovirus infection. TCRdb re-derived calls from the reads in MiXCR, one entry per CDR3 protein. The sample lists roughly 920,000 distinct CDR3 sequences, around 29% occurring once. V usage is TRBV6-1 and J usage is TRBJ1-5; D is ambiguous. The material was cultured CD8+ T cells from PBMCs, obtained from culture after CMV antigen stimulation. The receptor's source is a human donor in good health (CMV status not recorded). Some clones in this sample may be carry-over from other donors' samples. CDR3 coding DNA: TGTGCCAGCAGTGAAGAGGAGGTTCAGCCCCAGCATTTT. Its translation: CASSEEEVQPQHF.